The rows below give T cell receptor beta chains drawn from one sample of a study of cytomegalovirus exposure and HLA in healthy donors. The assay was immunoSEQ multiplex PCR, and TCRdb's table has in-frame clones only and misses some. The table lists about 170,000 clones, roughly 80% of them singletons, with less than 2.5% in the top ten. Sequences were obtained from PBMCs. The receptors were sampled from a male donor in good health and CMV-seronegative. The CDR3 runs from the conserved cysteine through the conserved F or W. A D gene is named only where the DNA matches it firmly. Clone size is stated in some rows and not others, as once, few, many or a class when expanded.

CDR3aa: CASSYDSTVYYEAFF
CDR3nt: TGTGCCAGCAGTTACGACAGCACCGTCTACTATGAAGCTTTCTTT
d_gene: NA
j_gene: TRBJ1-1
v_gene: TRBV6-5
abundance: NA

CDR3aa: CASSYSRGGLGSQYF
CDR3nt: TGTGCCAGCAGTTACTCCCGCGGGGGACTCGGGTCCCAGTACTTC
d_gene: TRBD2
j_gene: TRBJ2-5
v_gene: TRBV6-5
abundance: NA

CDR3aa: CASSQGRGKNYGYTF
CDR3nt: TGTGCCAGCAGCCAAGGCAGGGGGAAGAACTATGGCTACACCTTC
d_gene: TRBD1
j_gene: TRBJ1-2
v_gene: TRBV14
abundance: NA

CDR3aa: CASSLDGRVQPQHF
CDR3nt: TGTGCCAGCAGCTTAGACGGGAGGGTTCAGCCCCAGCATTTT
d_gene: NA
j_gene: TRBJ1-5
v_gene: TRBV7-2
abundance: NA

CDR3aa: CASSLGTGEAYEQYF
CDR3nt: TGTGCCAGCTCCCTCGGGACAGGGGAGGCCTACGAGCAGTACTTC
d_gene: TRBD1
j_gene: TRBJ2-7
v_gene: TRBV18
abundance: NA

CDR3aa: CASEWEGQGYEQYF
CDR3nt: TGTGCCAGCGAGTGGGAGGGACAGGGATACGAGCAGTACTTC
d_gene: TRBD1
j_gene: TRBJ2-7
v_gene: TRBV5-5
abundance: NA

CDR3aa: CASSQRTGAATDTQYF
CDR3nt: TGTGCCAGCAGCCAACGGACAGGGGCTGCGACAGATACGCAGTATTTT
d_gene: TRBD1
j_gene: TRBJ2-3
v_gene: TRBV5-6
abundance: NA

CDR3aa: CASSPNGVFGYTF
CDR3nt: TGTGCCAGCAGCCCAAACGGGGTTTTTGGCTACACCTTC
d_gene: NA
j_gene: TRBJ1-2
v_gene: TRBV6-1
abundance: NA

CDR3aa: CASSDFRETQYF
CDR3nt: TGTGCCAGCAGTGACTTTCGGGAGACCCAGTACTTC
d_gene: NA
j_gene: TRBJ2-5
v_gene: TRBV2
abundance: NA

CDR3aa: CASSIGTGLSPLHF
CDR3nt: TGTGCCAGCAGCATAGGGACAGGACTTTCACCCCTCCACTTT
d_gene: TRBD1
j_gene: TRBJ1-6
v_gene: TRBV13
abundance: NA

CDR3aa: CATEAGGTDTQYF
CDR3nt: TGTGCCACTGAGGCGGGGGGGACAGATACGCAGTATTTT
d_gene: TRBD2
j_gene: TRBJ2-3
v_gene: TRBV30
abundance: NA

CDR3aa: CSVEDPGGLGGYTF
CDR3nt: TGCAGCGTTGAAGATCCGGGGGGGCTGGGTGGCTACACCTTC
d_gene: NA
j_gene: TRBJ1-2
v_gene: TRBV29-1
abundance: NA

CDR3aa: CASSLGVGTGVNTEAFF
CDR3nt: TGTGCCAGCAGCTTAGGGGTCGGGACAGGGGTGAACACTGAAGCTTTCTTT
d_gene: TRBD1
j_gene: TRBJ1-1
v_gene: TRBV7-8
abundance: NA

CDR3aa: CSVSPRLREIYGYTF
CDR3nt: TGCAGCGTTTCTCCGCGGTTGCGCGAGATCTATGGCTACACCTTC
d_gene: NA
j_gene: TRBJ1-2
v_gene: TRBV29-1
abundance: NA

CDR3aa: CASSLGGTSGGAEETQYF
CDR3nt: TGTGCCAGCAGCTTGGGGGGGACTAGCGGGGGGGCCGAGGAGACCCAGTACTTC
d_gene: TRBD2
j_gene: TRBJ2-5
v_gene: TRBV5-4
abundance: NA

CDR3aa: CASSDPPGQSNTEAFF
CDR3nt: TGCGCCAGCAGTGACCCACCGGGACAGTCGAACACTGAAGCTTTCTTT
d_gene: TRBD1
j_gene: TRBJ1-1
v_gene: TRBV10-2
abundance: NA

CDR3aa: CSVEGQTNYGYTF
CDR3nt: TGCAGCGTGGAGGGACAGACCAACTATGGCTACACCTTC
d_gene: TRBD1
j_gene: TRBJ1-2
v_gene: TRBV29-1
abundance: once

CDR3aa: CATSREGRRSQETQYF
CDR3nt: TGTGCCACCAGCAGAGAGGGGCGGCGCTCCCAAGAGACCCAGTACTTC
d_gene: NA
j_gene: TRBJ2-5
v_gene: TRBV15
abundance: NA

CDR3aa: CASSESGDSSPLHF
CDR3nt: TGTGCCAGCAGTGAATCCGGGGACTCCTCACCCCTCCACTTT
d_gene: NA
j_gene: TRBJ1-6
v_gene: TRBV25-1
abundance: few

CDR3aa: CASSIGSRGVNEQYF
CDR3nt: TGTGCCAGTAGTATTGGGTCCAGGGGAGTCAACGAGCAGTACTTC
d_gene: NA
j_gene: TRBJ2-7
v_gene: TRBV19
abundance: NA

CDR3aa: CAWSVLGTGELFF
CDR3nt: TGTGCCTGGAGTGTACTAGGGACCGGGGAGCTGTTTTTT
d_gene: NA
j_gene: TRBJ2-2
v_gene: TRBV30
abundance: once

CDR3aa: CSARASYF
CDR3nt: TGCAGTGCTAGGGCTAGCTATTTT
d_gene: NA
j_gene: TRBJ2-3
v_gene: TRBV20-1
abundance: NA

CDR3aa: CASSLPARNYGYTF
CDR3nt: TGTGCCAGCAGTCTGCCCGCGCGGAACTATGGCTACACCTTC
d_gene: NA
j_gene: TRBJ1-2
v_gene: TRBV2
abundance: few

CDR3aa: CASSYKGSGNTIYF
CDR3nt: TGTGCCAGCAGTTACAAGGGGTCTGGAAACACCATATATTTT
d_gene: NA
j_gene: TRBJ1-3
v_gene: TRBV6-6
abundance: NA

CDR3aa: CASRLSGNTEAFF
CDR3nt: TGTGCCAGCAGGCTTTCGGGGAACACTGAAGCTTTCTTT
d_gene: NA
j_gene: TRBJ1-1
v_gene: TRBV6-1
abundance: NA

CDR3aa: CSVEDLGGGAPDTQYF
CDR3nt: TGCAGCGTTGAAGACCTGGGCGGGGGGGCCCCAGATACGCAGTATTTT
d_gene: TRBD2
j_gene: TRBJ2-3
v_gene: TRBV29-1
abundance: once

CDR3aa: CASSEQGYSGNTIYF
CDR3nt: TGTGCCAGCAGTGAACAGGGCTACTCTGGAAACACCATATATTTT
d_gene: NA
j_gene: TRBJ1-3
v_gene: TRBV2
abundance: NA

CDR3aa: CASSARQINTGELFF
CDR3nt: TGTGCCAGCAGTGCTCGTCAGATTAACACCGGGGAGCTGTTTTTT
d_gene: NA
j_gene: TRBJ2-2
v_gene: TRBV6-1
abundance: NA

CDR3aa: CASSQDGDRGISSPLHF
CDR3nt: TGCGCCAGCAGCCAAGATGGGGACCGGGGGATTAGTTCACCCCTCCACTTT
d_gene: NA
j_gene: TRBJ1-6
v_gene: TRBV4-3
abundance: few

CDR3aa: CASSFTGQNEKLFF
CDR3nt: TGCGCCAGCAGCTTCACGGGACAGAACGAAAAACTGTTTTTT
d_gene: TRBD1
j_gene: TRBJ1-4
v_gene: TRBV5-1
abundance: NA

CDR3aa: CASRTGLAGVDEQFF
CDR3nt: TGCGCCAGCAGAACAGGACTAGCGGGGGTCGATGAGCAGTTCTTC
d_gene: TRBD2
j_gene: TRBJ2-1
v_gene: TRBV10-2
abundance: NA

CDR3aa: CASSPQPGGAYYGYTF
CDR3nt: TGTGCCAGCAGCCCACAACCGGGGGGCGCCTACTATGGCTACACCTTC
d_gene: NA
j_gene: TRBJ1-2
v_gene: TRBV7-8
abundance: few

CDR3aa: CASSLKKGDRGEKLFF
CDR3nt: TGTGCCAGCAGCTTGAAGAAGGGAGACAGGGGAGAAAAACTGTTTTTT
d_gene: TRBD1
j_gene: TRBJ1-4
v_gene: TRBV5-4
abundance: NA

CDR3aa: CASSTTGTNQPQHF
CDR3nt: TGTGCCAGCAGTACGACAGGGACCAATCAGCCCCAGCATTTT
d_gene: TRBD1
j_gene: TRBJ1-5
v_gene: TRBV27
abundance: once

CDR3aa: CATSPGVVHEQYF
CDR3nt: TGTGCCACCAGCCCAGGGGTGGTCCACGAGCAGTACTTC
d_gene: NA
j_gene: TRBJ2-7
v_gene: TRBV15
abundance: NA

CDR3aa: CASSRGAGETQYF
CDR3nt: TGTGCCAGCAGCCGGGGGGCTGGGGAGACCCAGTACTTC
d_gene: NA
j_gene: TRBJ2-5
v_gene: TRBV7-9
abundance: NA

CDR3aa: CASSGTGIGTEAFF
CDR3nt: TGTGCCAGCAGCGGAACAGGGATTGGCACTGAAGCTTTCTTT
d_gene: NA
j_gene: TRBJ1-1
v_gene: TRBV7-9
abundance: NA

CDR3aa: CASSDRGHATDTQYF
CDR3nt: TGTGCCAGCAGTGACCGGGGACACGCCACAGATACGCAGTATTTT
d_gene: NA
j_gene: TRBJ2-3
v_gene: TRBV6-4
abundance: NA

CDR3aa: CASSFGVRTEAFF
CDR3nt: TGTGCCAGCAGCTTCGGGGTTCGGACTGAAGCTTTCTTT
d_gene: NA
j_gene: TRBJ1-1
v_gene: TRBV5-4
abundance: NA

CDR3aa: CASSFIRDSNEQFF
CDR3nt: TGTGCCAGCAGCTTCATCCGGGACAGCAATGAGCAGTTCTTC
d_gene: TRBD1
j_gene: TRBJ2-1
v_gene: TRBV7-9
abundance: NA

CDR3aa: CSSSRDNDDEQFF
CDR3nt: TGTTCCAGCAGCCGGGACAACGACGATGAGCAGTTCTTC
d_gene: NA
j_gene: TRBJ2-1
v_gene: TRBV7-9
abundance: few

CDR3aa: CASSPRSETQYF
CDR3nt: TGTGCCAGCAGCCCTCGAAGCGAGACCCAGTACTTC
d_gene: NA
j_gene: TRBJ2-5
v_gene: TRBV7-9
abundance: NA